A selection of T cell receptor beta chains follows, all from one sample in a study of HIV-infected patients and healthy controls. A single record per CDR3 protein comes from TCRdb applying MiXCR to the 5' RACE reads. The table has roughly 18,000 distinct CDR3 sequences, around 20% seen once. The sample taken for sequencing was CD8+ T cells from blood. These receptors came from a human donor in good health. Each CDR3 is given with its conserved first and last residue. Fields, in order: J gene, V gene, D gene, clone size, CDR3 protein, CDR3 DNA. D genes are given only for firm matches. Not every row has a clone size; where given, it reads once, few, many or a size class.

J gene: TRBJ2-7
V gene: TRBV6-6
D gene: .
clone size: .
CDR3 protein: CASSYSRTAYEQYF
CDR3 DNA: TGTGCCAGCAGTTACTCGCGCACAGCCTACGAGCAGTACTTC

J gene: TRBJ1-6
V gene: TRBV2
D gene: .
clone size: many
CDR3 protein: CASRVGSSYNSPLHF
CDR3 DNA: TGTGCCAGCAGAGTTGGGAGCTCCTATAATTCACCCCTCCACTTT

J gene: TRBJ1-5
V gene: TRBV28
D gene: .
clone size: .
CDR3 protein: CASSLRQNNQPQHF
CDR3 DNA: TGTGCCAGCAGCCTCAGACAGAACAATCAGCCCCAGCATTTT

J gene: TRBJ1-1
V gene: TRBV12-3/TRBV12-4
D gene: .
clone size: few
CDR3 protein: CASSLYPTSNTEAFF
CDR3 DNA: TGTGCCAGCAGTTTATACCCGACATCGAACACTGAAGCTTTCTTT

J gene: TRBJ1-5
V gene: TRBV15
D gene: .
clone size: many
CDR3 protein: CATSTLPNQPQHF
CDR3 DNA: TGTGCCACCAGCACTCTACCTAATCAGCCCCAGCATTTT

J gene: TRBJ2-3
V gene: TRBV29-1
D gene: .
clone size: many
CDR3 protein: CSVEGPRTDTQYF
CDR3 DNA: TGCAGCGTTGAAGGCCCACGCACAGATACGCAGTATTTT

J gene: TRBJ2-1
V gene: TRBV7-6
D gene: .
clone size: few
CDR3 protein: CASSLGPRSEQFF
CDR3 DNA: TGTGCCAGCAGCTTGGGGCCCCGGAGCGAGCAGTTCTTC

J gene: TRBJ2-1
V gene: TRBV27
D gene: .
clone size: .
CDR3 protein: CASSLSNPAEGYNEQFF
CDR3 DNA: TGTGCCAGCAGTTTATCGAACCCAGCGGAGGGGTACAATGAGCAGTTCTTC

J gene: TRBJ2-3
V gene: TRBV15
D gene: TRBD1
clone size: .
CDR3 protein: CATSTDRADTQYF
CDR3 DNA: TGTGCCACCAGTACGGACAGGGCAGATACGCAGTATTTT

J gene: TRBJ1-1
V gene: TRBV12-5
D gene: .
clone size: many
CDR3 protein: CASGLVLGENTEAFF
CDR3 DNA: TGTGCTAGTGGTTTGGTACTGGGAGAGAACACTGAAGCTTTCTTT

J gene: TRBJ2-2
V gene: TRBV19
D gene: .
clone size: few
CDR3 protein: CASNDWYENTGELFF
CDR3 DNA: TGTGCCAGCAACGATTGGTACGAGAACACCGGGGAGCTGTTTTTT

J gene: TRBJ2-7
V gene: TRBV6-1
D gene: .
clone size: few
CDR3 protein: CASSEGGSYEQYF
CDR3 DNA: TGTGCCAGCAGTGAAGGGGGCTCCTACGAGCAGTACTTC

J gene: TRBJ2-3
V gene: TRBV15
D gene: .
clone size: many
CDR3 protein: CATSRSRGLSTDTQYF
CDR3 DNA: TGTGCCACCAGCAGATCCAGGGGCTTAAGCACAGATACGCAGTATTTT

J gene: TRBJ2-3
V gene: TRBV5-1
D gene: .
clone size: .
CDR3 protein: CASSLSPWGIEGLGTDTQYF
CDR3 DNA: TGCGCCAGCAGCTTAAGCCCTTGGGGGATTGAGGGCCTTGGCACAGATACGCAGTATTTT

J gene: TRBJ1-5
V gene: TRBV19
D gene: .
clone size: .
CDR3 protein: CASSTSGYNQPQHF
CDR3 DNA: TGTGCCAGTAGTACCTCGGGTTACAATCAGCCCCAGCATTTT

J gene: TRBJ1-1
V gene: TRBV5-4
D gene: .
clone size: .
CDR3 protein: CASSSGNFRAEAFF
CDR3 DNA: TGTGCCAGCAGTTCCGGGAATTTCAGAGCTGAAGCTTTCTTT

J gene: TRBJ2-2
V gene: TRBV7-9
D gene: TRBD2
clone size: once
CDR3 protein: CASSLAAGTRTWELFF
CDR3 DNA: TGTGCCAGCAGCTTAGCGGCCGGGACTAGGACGTGGGAGCTGTTTTTT

J gene: TRBJ2-2
V gene: TRBV6-1
D gene: TRBD2
clone size: .
CDR3 protein: CASSGLAGGHTGELFF
CDR3 DNA: TGTGCCAGCAGTGGACTAGCGGGGGGGCACACCGGGGAGCTGTTTTTT

J gene: TRBJ2-7
V gene: TRBV2
D gene: TRBD1
clone size: .
CDR3 protein: CASRSTGLEQYF
CDR3 DNA: TGTGCCAGCAGGTCGACAGGGCTCGAGCAGTACTTC

J gene: TRBJ1-6
V gene: TRBV15
D gene: .
clone size: many
CDR3 protein: CATSRARSDSPLHF
CDR3 DNA: TGTGCCACCAGCAGAGCTAGGTCGGATTCACCCCTCCACTTT

J gene: TRBJ1-5
V gene: TRBV24-1
D gene: .
clone size: many
CDR3 protein: CATSDRGGNQPQHF
CDR3 DNA: TGTGCCACCAGTGACAGGGGTGGCAATCAGCCCCAGCATTTT

J gene: TRBJ1-4
V gene: TRBV5-5
D gene: .
clone size: .
CDR3 protein: CASSLAFGSRNEKLFF
CDR3 DNA: TGTGCCAGCAGCTTGGCTTTCGGCAGCCGTAATGAAAAACTGTTTTTT

J gene: TRBJ1-5
V gene: TRBV15
D gene: .
clone size: .
CDR3 protein: CATSRDRGLNQPQHF
CDR3 DNA: TGTGCCACCAGCAGAGATCGGGGACTTAATCAGCCCCAGCATTTT

J gene: TRBJ2-3
V gene: TRBV5-1
D gene: TRBD2
clone size: .
CDR3 protein: CASSQGLAGDFLGDTQYF
CDR3 DNA: TGCGCCAGCAGCCAGGGACTAGCGGGAGATTTTTTGGGGGATACGCAGTATTTT

J gene: TRBJ2-3
V gene: TRBV5-1
D gene: .
clone size: .
CDR3 protein: CASSSVDSDGPLWDTQYF
CDR3 DNA: TGCGCCAGCAGCTCCGTGGACTCGGACGGCCCTTTATGGGATACGCAGTATTTT

J gene: TRBJ2-5
V gene: TRBV27
D gene: .
clone size: few
CDR3 protein: CASSHSGKETQYF
CDR3 DNA: TGTGCCAGCAGCCATTCGGGAAAAGAGACCCAGTACTTC

J gene: TRBJ2-1
V gene: TRBV24-1
D gene: .
clone size: few
CDR3 protein: CATRGDDGRNPAEQFF
CDR3 DNA: TGTGCCACCAGGGGTGATGACGGGAGAAATCCAGCTGAGCAGTTCTTC

J gene: TRBJ1-6
V gene: TRBV4-1
D gene: TRBD1
clone size: .
CDR3 protein: CASSQGTGKDSPLHF
CDR3 DNA: TGCGCCAGCAGCCAAGGGACAGGGAAAGATTCACCCCTCCACTTT

J gene: TRBJ1-2
V gene: TRBV6-5
D gene: .
clone size: .
CDR3 protein: CASSYSSETVMGGDYTF
CDR3 DNA: TGTGCCAGCAGTTACTCCTCCGAGACGGTCATGGGGGGAGACTACACCTTC

J gene: TRBJ1-5
V gene: TRBV10-2
D gene: .
clone size: large
CDR3 protein: CASSESISNQPQHF
CDR3 DNA: TGCGCCAGCAGTGAGTCGATTAGCAATCAGCCCCAGCATTTT

J gene: TRBJ2-3
V gene: TRBV9
D gene: TRBD2
clone size: many
CDR3 protein: CASSVVPAGTGTSGTDTQYF
CDR3 DNA: TGTGCCAGCAGCGTAGTACCCGCGGGGACCGGGACTAGCGGCACAGATACGCAGTATTTT

J gene: TRBJ2-1
V gene: TRBV6-5
D gene: .
clone size: few
CDR3 protein: CASSYSVASSYNEQFF
CDR3 DNA: TGTGCCAGCAGTTACTCTGTGGCGAGCTCCTACAATGAGCAGTTCTTC

J gene: TRBJ1-2
V gene: TRBV10-1
D gene: TRBD1
clone size: medium-sized
CDR3 protein: CASRKGANGYTF
CDR3 DNA: TGCGCCAGCAGAAAGGGGGCCAATGGCTACACCTTC

J gene: TRBJ1-2
V gene: TRBV20-1
D gene: .
clone size: few
CDR3 protein: CSASFWWEKSPPGYTF
CDR3 DNA: TGCAGTGCTAGCTTTTGGTGGGAAAAGTCTCCCCCAGGCTACACCTTC

J gene: TRBJ2-7
V gene: TRBV7-9
D gene: .
clone size: few
CDR3 protein: CASSFTYEQYF
CDR3 DNA: TGTGCCAGCAGCTTCACATACGAGCAGTACTTC

J gene: TRBJ2-1
V gene: TRBV5-1
D gene: TRBD1
clone size: many
CDR3 protein: CASSLRDRVHEQFF
CDR3 DNA: TGCGCCAGCAGCTTGCGTGACAGGGTCCATGAGCAGTTCTTC

J gene: TRBJ2-5
V gene: TRBV30
D gene: TRBD2
clone size: few
CDR3 protein: CAWNLAGGLGETQYF
CDR3 DNA: TGTGCCTGGAACCTAGCGGGGGGGCTCGGAGAGACCCAGTACTTC

J gene: TRBJ2-7
V gene: TRBV19
D gene: TRBD2
clone size: many
CDR3 protein: CASSISLAGDEQYF
CDR3 DNA: TGTGCCAGTAGTATTAGCCTAGCGGGAGACGAGCAGTACTTC

J gene: TRBJ1-2
V gene: TRBV4-1
D gene: .
clone size: .
CDR3 protein: CASSQGSGEDYGYTF
CDR3 DNA: TGCGCCAGCAGCCAAGGATCAGGGGAGGACTATGGCTACACCTTC

J gene: TRBJ2-5
V gene: TRBV9
D gene: .
clone size: .
CDR3 protein: CASSVDAGLETQYF
CDR3 DNA: TGTGCCAGCAGCGTAGACGCAGGGTTGGAGACCCAGTACTTC

J gene: TRBJ2-7
V gene: TRBV7-2
D gene: .
clone size: many
CDR3 protein: CASSLAGPLTKQYF
CDR3 DNA: TGTGCCAGCAGCTTAGCTGGCCCTCTTACGAAGCAGTACTTC

J gene: TRBJ1-1
V gene: TRBV30
D gene: .
clone size: few
CDR3 protein: CAWSLGDTEAFF
CDR3 DNA: TGTGCCTGGAGCTTAGGGGACACTGAAGCTTTCTTT

J gene: TRBJ1-1
V gene: TRBV7-3
D gene: .
clone size: .
CDR3 protein: CASSLNVGKDTEAFF
CDR3 DNA: TGTGCCAGCAGCTTAAATGTAGGTAAGGACACTGAAGCTTTCTTT

J gene: TRBJ1-2
V gene: TRBV5-1
D gene: .
clone size: many
CDR3 protein: CASSPYAGTTFFYTF
CDR3 DNA: TGCGCCAGCAGCCCCTACGCCGGGACCACCTTCTTCTACACCTTC

J gene: TRBJ1-1
V gene: TRBV29-1
D gene: .
clone size: many
CDR3 protein: CSVEWGAKAEAFF
CDR3 DNA: TGCAGCGTTGAATGGGGGGCAAAGGCTGAAGCTTTCTTT

J gene: TRBJ2-3
V gene: TRBV7-3
D gene: TRBD2
clone size: many
CDR3 protein: CASSLIGGGSPDTQYF
CDR3 DNA: TGTGCCAGCAGCTTAATTGGGGGGGGATCCCCTGATACGCAGTATTTT

J gene: TRBJ1-6
V gene: TRBV25-1
D gene: .
clone size: .
CDR3 protein: CASSSRAFEDNSPLHF
CDR3 DNA: TGTGCCAGCAGTTCAAGGGCATTTGAGGATAATTCACCCCTCCACTTT